This TCR beta chain appears in the sequencing data of a study of blood T cell repertoires in COVID-19. Study information: Donors in the United States, Italy and Spain gave samples during acute or convalescent COVID-19. PBMCs, B-cell-depleted T cells, or T cells provided the cDNA or gDNA that made up the material.

In the original workflow: Estimation of nucleated cell counts relied on the amplification of reference gene primers. Assay: immunoSEQ multiplex PCR; the TCRdb copy retains only in-frame clones and omits some. V, J and clone size were drawn from that table, and D and trimming were deduced from the DNA. The sample has about 50,000 clones, roughly 91% seen once. CDR1 SQVTM and CDR2 ANQGSEA come from the germline V gene. This CDR3 is 14 amino acids long. The V end was cut by 6 bases, the J end by 0 bases, with 9 bases between. This chain connects TRBV29-1 to TRBJ2-6, with D hard to call. Sample: peripheral blood. The clonotype comes from a human donor in a cohort sampled during active COVID-19. CDR3 sequence: CSVRIGSGANVLTF. The CDR3 region has the DNA TGCAGCGTCAGGATTGGCTCTGGGGCCAACGTCCTGACTTTC.